This T cell receptor (beta chain) emerged from a study of cytomegalovirus exposure and HLA in healthy donors. Of note for this clone: Antigen: not known.

V was trimmed by 3 bases and J by 0 bases, leaving 11 bases between them. The CDR3 is made up of 15 amino acids. Germline CDR1 SEHNR, CDR2 FQNEAQ (reference sequence). The study ran its PCR with 60 Vbeta and 13 Jbeta primers. The protocol was immunoSEQ multiplex PCR, while the TCRdb copy is restricted to in-frame clones and leaves out a portion. Its listing shows 25,000 to 30,000 clones. Study-wide findings and caveats: Later work found most CMV-associated TCR beta chains apparently HLA-restricted. The only immune exposure information that was available was CMV serostatus. Reportedly, a later analysis found an Asian-associated ancestry cluster had fewer N-insertions than the roughly 700-donor mean. Some V segments could not be told apart, so they were left out, TRBV6-2 and TRBV6-3 among them.

Material for sequencing was PBMCs. The TCR was taken from a man aged 30 to 39 in good health and CMV-seronegative. V is TRBV7-9 and J is TRBJ1-1; D is perhaps TRBD1 (5 bases). The DNA of the CDR3 is TGTGCCAGCAGCTTCCAGGGAATCATGAACACTGAAGCTTTCTTT. Translated: CASSFQGIMNTEAFF.